This TCR beta chain was retrieved from a study of blood T cell repertoires in COVID-19. Ages ranged from 18 to 89 years, with residence in about two dozen US areas. Clinical histories supplied by participants themselves formed the basis of cohort assignment. Germline CDR1 SGHRS, CDR2 YFSETQ. The ends were cut back, 2 bases at V and 5 bases at J, with 7 bases in the middle. The CDR3 length is 13 residues. This table comes from immunoSEQ multiplex PCR, and its TCRdb copy is limited to in-frame clones, with some not included. Of 200,000 to 250,000 clones in the sample, 65% to 85% were seen once. What was sequenced was PBMCs or T cells enriched from blood (not recorded which). The source is a woman between 40 and 50 years old who had recovered from COVID-19. The chain combines TRBV5-1 with TRBJ1-4; D remains unclear. DNA for the CDR3: TGCGCCAGCAGCTTACTAGAGAATGAAAAACTGTTTTTT. It specifies CASSLLENEKLFF.